These T cell receptor beta chains were read from a single sample in a study of blood T cell repertoires in COVID-19. Sequencing used immunoSEQ multiplex PCR; TCRdb keeps in-frame clones, though not all of them. The repertoire holds approximately 200,000 clones, with 80% to 85% as singletons. The sequencing input was PBMCs or T cells enriched from blood (not recorded which). The receptor source for this set is a man in his forties who had recovered from COVID-19. CDR3s include the opening cysteine and the closing phenylalanine or tryptophan. The D gene is left open where the match is weak. Clone size, where shown, is once, few, many, or a class for clones that have expanded.

cdr3_nt,cdr3_aa,j_call,d_call,clone_size,v_call
TGCGCCAGCAGCTTGGGCTGGCAGAACACTGAAGCTTTCTTT,CASSLGWQNTEAFF,TRBJ1-1,-,-,TRBV5-1
TGCGCCAGCAGCCATCCCGGGACAGGGGTTAGAGGGGAAGCTAACTATGGCTACACCTTC,CASSHPGTGVRGEANYGYTF,TRBJ1-2,TRBD1,-,TRBV4-1
TGTGCCAGCAGGGACCGGGACAGGTCTTCTGGCTACACCTTC,CASRDRDRSSGYTF,TRBJ1-2,TRBD1,-,TRBV6-4
TGTGCCAGCAGTCCGAGGACAGGGCTGAACACTGAAGCTTTCTTT,CASSPRTGLNTEAFF,TRBJ1-1,TRBD1,-,TRBV27
TGTGCCAGTAGGCCTAGCGACCGCCTACGGGGCTACACCTTC,CASRPSDRLRGYTF,TRBJ1-2,-,-,TRBV19
TGTGCCATCAGTGAAGCCCGGGACAGGGACTACAATGAGCAGTTCTTC,CAISEARDRDYNEQFF,TRBJ2-1,TRBD1,-,TRBV10-3
TGTGCCTGGAGTATTCGGACAGGGCAGACTAACTATGGCTACACCTTC,CAWSIRTGQTNYGYTF,TRBJ1-2,TRBD1,-,TRBV30
TGCGCCAGCAGCTTGGGAAGGGGGACAGGAGAGACCCAGTACTTC,CASSLGRGTGETQYF,TRBJ2-5,TRBD1,-,TRBV5-1
TGCGCCAGCAGGAGTGGCGGGGAATCAGATACGCAGTATTTT,CASRSGGESDTQYF,TRBJ2-3,-,-,TRBV5-1
TGCGCCAGCAGCTCCGGGACTAGCGGGGTAGGGGAGACCCAGTACTTC,CASSSGTSGVGETQYF,TRBJ2-5,TRBD2,-,TRBV5-1
TGTGCCAGTAGTATGGGCGGGGGTTTGAGAACAAGTAAATTCGAGGCTTTCTTT,CASSMGGGLRTSKFEAFF,TRBJ1-1,-,-,TRBV19
TGTGCCAGCGTAAGGACAGGGGAGACCGATGGCTACACCTTC,CASVRTGETDGYTF,TRBJ1-2,TRBD1,-,TRBV6-5
TGTGCCAGCAGCCTCCGACTAGCGGGGGCCCACGAGCAGTACTTC,CASSLRLAGAHEQYF,TRBJ2-7,TRBD2,-,TRBV5-8
TGTGCCAGCAGCCACGTTATCAGGGGGCTACGGGAGCTGTTTTTT,CASSHVIRGLRELFF,TRBJ2-2,TRBD1,-,TRBV3-1/TRBV3-2
TGTGCCAGCAGCGTGGCGGGAGGTCGTCTCGGCGAGCAGTACTTC,CASSVAGGRLGEQYF,TRBJ2-7,TRBD2,few,TRBV5-4
TGCGCCAGCAGCCAAGCACCTACCGGGACACCCGCTTACGAGCAGTACTTC,CASSQAPTGTPAYEQYF,TRBJ2-7,-,-,TRBV4-1